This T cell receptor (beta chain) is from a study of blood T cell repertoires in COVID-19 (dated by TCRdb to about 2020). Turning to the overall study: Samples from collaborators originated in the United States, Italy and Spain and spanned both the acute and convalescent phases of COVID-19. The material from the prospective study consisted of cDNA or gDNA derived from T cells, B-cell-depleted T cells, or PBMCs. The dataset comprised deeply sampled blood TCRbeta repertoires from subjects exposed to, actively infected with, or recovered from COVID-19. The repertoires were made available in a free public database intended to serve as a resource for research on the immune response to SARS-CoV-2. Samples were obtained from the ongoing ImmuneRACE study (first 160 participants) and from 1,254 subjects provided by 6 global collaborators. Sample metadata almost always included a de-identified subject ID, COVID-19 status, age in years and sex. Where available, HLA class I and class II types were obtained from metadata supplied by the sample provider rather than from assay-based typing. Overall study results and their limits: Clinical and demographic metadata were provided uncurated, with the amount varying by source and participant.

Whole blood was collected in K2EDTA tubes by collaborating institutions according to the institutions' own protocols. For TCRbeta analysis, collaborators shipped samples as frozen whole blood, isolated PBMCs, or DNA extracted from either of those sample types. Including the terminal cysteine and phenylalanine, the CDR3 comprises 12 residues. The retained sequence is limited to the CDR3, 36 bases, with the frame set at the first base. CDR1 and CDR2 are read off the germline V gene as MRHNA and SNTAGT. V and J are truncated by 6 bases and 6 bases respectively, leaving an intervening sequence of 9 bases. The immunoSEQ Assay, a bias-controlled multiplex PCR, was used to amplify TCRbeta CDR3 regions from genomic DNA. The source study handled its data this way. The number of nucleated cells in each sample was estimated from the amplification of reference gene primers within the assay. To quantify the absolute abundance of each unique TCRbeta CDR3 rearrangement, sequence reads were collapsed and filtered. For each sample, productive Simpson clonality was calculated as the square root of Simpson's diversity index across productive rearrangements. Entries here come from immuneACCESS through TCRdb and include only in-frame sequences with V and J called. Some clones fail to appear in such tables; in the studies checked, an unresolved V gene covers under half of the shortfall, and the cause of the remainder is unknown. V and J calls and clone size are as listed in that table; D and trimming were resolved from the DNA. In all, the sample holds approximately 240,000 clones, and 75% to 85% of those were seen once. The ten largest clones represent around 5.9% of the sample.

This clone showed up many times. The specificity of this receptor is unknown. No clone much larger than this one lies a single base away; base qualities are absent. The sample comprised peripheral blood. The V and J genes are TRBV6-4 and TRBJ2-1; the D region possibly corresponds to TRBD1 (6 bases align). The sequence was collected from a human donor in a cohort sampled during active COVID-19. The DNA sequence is TGTGCCAGCAGCCAACAGGGCAATGAGCAGTTCTTC. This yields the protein CASSQQGNEQFF.